The clone carrying this TCR beta chain was found many times. Its antigen is undetermined. The CDR3 consists of 15 residues. Trimming stripped 10 bases from V and 2 bases from J, with 20 bases between. From germline, CDR1 is SGHAT and CDR2 FQNNGV. By flow cytometry, patients selected for sequencing had shown an expansion of CD8+CD57+ cells. Acquired aplastic anemia of severe grade affected all patients. When blood sampling took place, the patients had received no therapy. The data belong to a study of CD8+CD57+ T cells in acquired aplastic anemia. Overall study context: Sorted CD4+ and CD8+ cell DNA averaged about 3.5 ug.

The template for TCR beta VDJ and CDR3 sequence profiling was genomic DNA. TCRdb re-called the reads with MiXCR, one entry per CDR3 protein. This table has 200,000 or so distinct CDR3 sequences, almost 50% appearing once. Study conclusions and caveats: The same twenty-nine CD8+ CDR3 sequences occurred in patients and in controls.

J is TRBJ1-1 and V is TRBV11-2; D gene uncertain. Sequences were obtained from sorted CD4+, CD8+, or CD8+CD57+ T cells (not recorded which) from PBMCs. The TCR was taken from a human donor with aplastic anemia. CDR3 in amino acids: CATYRTSASNTEAFF. The CDR3 DNA reads as TGTGCCACCTACCGAACGTCAGCATCCAACACTGAAGCTTTCTTT.